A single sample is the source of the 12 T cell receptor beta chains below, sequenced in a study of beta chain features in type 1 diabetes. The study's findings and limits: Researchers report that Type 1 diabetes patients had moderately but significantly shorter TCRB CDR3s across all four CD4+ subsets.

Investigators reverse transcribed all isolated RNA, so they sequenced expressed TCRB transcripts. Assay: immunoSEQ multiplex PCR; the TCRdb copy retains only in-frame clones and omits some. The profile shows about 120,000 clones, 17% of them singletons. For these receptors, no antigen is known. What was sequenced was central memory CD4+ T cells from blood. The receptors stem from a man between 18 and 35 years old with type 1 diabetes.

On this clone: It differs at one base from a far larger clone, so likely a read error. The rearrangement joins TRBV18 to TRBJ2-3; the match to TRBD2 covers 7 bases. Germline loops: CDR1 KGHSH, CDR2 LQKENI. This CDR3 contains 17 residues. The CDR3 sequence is CARSPLGGGVGTDTQYF. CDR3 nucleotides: TGTGCCCGCTCACCCCTGGGCGGGGGTGTTGGCACAGATACGCAGTATTTT.

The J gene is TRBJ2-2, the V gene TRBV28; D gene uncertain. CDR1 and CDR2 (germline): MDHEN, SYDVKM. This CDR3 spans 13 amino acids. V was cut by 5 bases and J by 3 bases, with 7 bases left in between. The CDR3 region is CASSPGDTGELFF. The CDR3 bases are TGTGCCAGCAGTCCTGGGGACACCGGGGAGCTGTTTTTT. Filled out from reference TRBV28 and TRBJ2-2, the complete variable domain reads DVKVTQSSRYLVKRTGEKVFLECVQDMDHENMFWYRQDPGLGLRLIYFSYDVKMKEKGDIPEGYSVSREKKERFSLILESASTNQTSMYLCASSPGDTGELFFGEGSRLTVL.

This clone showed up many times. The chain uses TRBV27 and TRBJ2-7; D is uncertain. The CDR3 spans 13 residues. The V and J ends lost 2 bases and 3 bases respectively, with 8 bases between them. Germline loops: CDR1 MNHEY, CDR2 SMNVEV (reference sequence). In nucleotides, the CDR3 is TGTGCCAGCAGTTTAGACGGGCTCTACGAGCAGTACTTC. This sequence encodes CASSLDGLYEQYF.

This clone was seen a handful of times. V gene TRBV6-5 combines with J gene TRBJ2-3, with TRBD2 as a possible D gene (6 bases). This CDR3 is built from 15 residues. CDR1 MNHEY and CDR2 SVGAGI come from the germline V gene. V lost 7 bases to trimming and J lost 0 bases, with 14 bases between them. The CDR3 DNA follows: TGTGCCAGCACCCCGGGACTTGCTAGCACAGATACGCAGTATTTT. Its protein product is CASTPGLASTDTQYF.

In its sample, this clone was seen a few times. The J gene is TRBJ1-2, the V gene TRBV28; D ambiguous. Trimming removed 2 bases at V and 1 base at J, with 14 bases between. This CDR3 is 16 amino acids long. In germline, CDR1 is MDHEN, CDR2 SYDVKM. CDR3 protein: CASSLGSGLRNYGYTF. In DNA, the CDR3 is TGTGCCAGCAGTTTAGGATCCGGTCTTCGTAACTATGGCTACACCTTC.

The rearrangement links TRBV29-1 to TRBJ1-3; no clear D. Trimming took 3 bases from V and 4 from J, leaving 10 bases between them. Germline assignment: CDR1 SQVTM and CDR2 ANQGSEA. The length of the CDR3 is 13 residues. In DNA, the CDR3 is TGCAGCGTTGAGTTCAGTCGAGGAAACACCATATATTTT. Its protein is CSVEFSRGNTIYF.

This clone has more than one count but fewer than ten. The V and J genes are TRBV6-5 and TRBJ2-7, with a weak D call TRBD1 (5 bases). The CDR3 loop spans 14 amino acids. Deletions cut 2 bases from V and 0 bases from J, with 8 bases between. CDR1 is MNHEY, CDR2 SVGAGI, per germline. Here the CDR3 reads CASSYRGISYEQYF. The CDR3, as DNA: TGTGCCAGCAGTTACAGGGGAATCTCCTACGAGCAGTACTTC.

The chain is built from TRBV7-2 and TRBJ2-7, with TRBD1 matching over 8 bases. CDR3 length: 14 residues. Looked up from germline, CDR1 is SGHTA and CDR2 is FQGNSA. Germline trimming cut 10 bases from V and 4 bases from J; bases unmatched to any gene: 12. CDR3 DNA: TGTGCCACCTCGACCGGGACAGGATATTACGAGCAGTACTTC. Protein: CATSTGTGYYEQYF.

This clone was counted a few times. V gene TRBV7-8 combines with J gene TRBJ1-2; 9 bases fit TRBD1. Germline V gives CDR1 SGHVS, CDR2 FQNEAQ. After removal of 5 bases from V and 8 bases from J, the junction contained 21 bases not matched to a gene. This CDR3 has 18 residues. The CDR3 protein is CASSRSNRGRLSTGGYTF. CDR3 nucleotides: TGTGCCAGCAGCCGAAGTAACAGGGGGCGCTTATCTACGGGAGGCTACACCTTC.

The DNA for the CDR3 is TGTGCCAGCAGCTTAAGCCTTACCGTACCATACAATGAGCAGTTCTTC. Its protein is CASSLSLTVPYNEQFF. The rearrangement joins TRBV7-3 to TRBJ2-1; no clear D gene. This CDR3 spans 16 amino acids. The V gene lost 1 base and the J gene lost 4 bases, with 14 bases spanning the gap. Looked up from germline, CDR1 is SGHTA and CDR2 is FQGTGA. The whole variable domain, remainder taken from reference TRBV7-3 and TRBJ2-1, is GAGVSQTPSNKVTEKGKYVELRCDPISGHTALYWYRQSLGQGPEFLIYFQGTGAADDSGLPNDRFFAVRPEGSVSTLKIQRTERGDSAVYLCASSLSLTVPYNEQFFGPGTRLTVL.

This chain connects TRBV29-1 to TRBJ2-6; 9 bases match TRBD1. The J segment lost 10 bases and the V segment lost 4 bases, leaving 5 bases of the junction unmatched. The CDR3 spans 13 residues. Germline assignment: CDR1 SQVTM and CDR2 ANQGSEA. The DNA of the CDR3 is TGCAGCGTTGCGGGACAGGGTAATAACGTCCTGACTTTC. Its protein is CSVAGQGNNVLTF.

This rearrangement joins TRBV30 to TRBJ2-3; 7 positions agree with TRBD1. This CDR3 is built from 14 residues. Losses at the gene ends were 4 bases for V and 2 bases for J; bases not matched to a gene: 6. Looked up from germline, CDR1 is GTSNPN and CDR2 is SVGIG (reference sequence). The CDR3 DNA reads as TGTGCCTGGACGAGGGGGCCCTTCACAGATACGCAGTATTTT. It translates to CAWTRGPFTDTQYF.